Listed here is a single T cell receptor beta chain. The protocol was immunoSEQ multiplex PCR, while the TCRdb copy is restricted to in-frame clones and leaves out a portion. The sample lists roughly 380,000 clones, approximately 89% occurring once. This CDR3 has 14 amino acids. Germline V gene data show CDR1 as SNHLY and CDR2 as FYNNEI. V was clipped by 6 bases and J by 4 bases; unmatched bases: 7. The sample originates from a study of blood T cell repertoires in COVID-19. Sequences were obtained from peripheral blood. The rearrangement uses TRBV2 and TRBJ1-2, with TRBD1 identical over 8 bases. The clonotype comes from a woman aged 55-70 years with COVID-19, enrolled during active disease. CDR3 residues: CASSDRTGIYGYTF. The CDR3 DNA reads TGTGCCAGCAGCGACCGGACAGGGATCTATGGCTACACCTTC.